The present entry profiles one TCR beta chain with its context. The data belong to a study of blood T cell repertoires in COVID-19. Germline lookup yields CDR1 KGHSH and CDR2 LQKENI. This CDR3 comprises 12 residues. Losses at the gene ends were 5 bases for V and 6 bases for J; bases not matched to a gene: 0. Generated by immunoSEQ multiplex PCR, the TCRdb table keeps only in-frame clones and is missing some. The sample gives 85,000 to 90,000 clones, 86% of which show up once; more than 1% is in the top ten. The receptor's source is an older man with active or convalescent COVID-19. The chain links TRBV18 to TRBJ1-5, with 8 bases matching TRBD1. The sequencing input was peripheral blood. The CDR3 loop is CASSDRGQPQHF. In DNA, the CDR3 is TGTGCCAGCTCAGACAGGGGTCAGCCCCAGCATTTT.